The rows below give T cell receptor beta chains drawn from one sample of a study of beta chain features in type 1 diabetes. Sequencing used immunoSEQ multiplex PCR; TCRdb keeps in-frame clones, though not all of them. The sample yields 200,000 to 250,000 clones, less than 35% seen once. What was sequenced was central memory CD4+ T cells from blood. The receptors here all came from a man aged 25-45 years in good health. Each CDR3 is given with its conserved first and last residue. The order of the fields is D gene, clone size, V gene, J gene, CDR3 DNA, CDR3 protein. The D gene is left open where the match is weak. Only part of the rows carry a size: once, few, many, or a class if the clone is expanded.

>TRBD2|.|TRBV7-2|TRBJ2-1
TGTGCCAACTCAGGCCCCGAGCGGGAGAAGCACAACTACAATGAGCAGTTCTTC
CANSGPEREKHNYNEQFF
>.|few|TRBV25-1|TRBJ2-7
TGTGCCAGCAGTGGCTTAAGGGGCGAGCAGTACTTC
CASSGLRGEQYF
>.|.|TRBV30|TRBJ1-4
TGTGCCTCGAATAGGGCACGGGATGAAAAACTGTTTTTT
CASNRARDEKLFF
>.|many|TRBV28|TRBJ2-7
TGTGCCAGCAGTTCCGACAGGTGGCTGTACTTC
CASSSDRWLYF
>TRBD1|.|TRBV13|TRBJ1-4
TGTGCCAGCAGCGCGTATGGACAGGGCGGTAATGAAAAACTGTTTTTT
CASSAYGQGGNEKLFF
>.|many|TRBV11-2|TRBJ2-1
TGTGCCAGCAGCTTACAAAGTCTAGCGAAATACAATGAGCAGTTCTTC
CASSLQSLAKYNEQFF
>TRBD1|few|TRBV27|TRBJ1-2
TGTGCCAGCAGTATGAGGGGGCCCTATGGCTACACCTTC
CASSMRGPYGYTF
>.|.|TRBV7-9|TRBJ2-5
TGTGCCAGCAGCTTAGGCAGGGACCCCTACCAAGAGACCCAGTACTTC
CASSLGRDPYQETQYF
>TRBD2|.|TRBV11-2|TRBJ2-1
TGTGCCAGCAGCGAGACTAGCGTTGGGGAGCAGTTCTTC
CASSETSVGEQFF
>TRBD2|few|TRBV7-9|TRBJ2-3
TGTGCCAGCAGCGTGATAGCGGGAGGAAATACAGATACGCAGTATTTT
CASSVIAGGNTDTQYF
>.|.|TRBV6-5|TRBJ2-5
TGTGCCAGCAGCCGCAGGGGAGAGACCCAGTACTTC
CASSRRGETQYF
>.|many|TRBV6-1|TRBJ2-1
TGTGCCAGCAGTGAAGTCCGCGTAGGGAGCGATGAGCAGTTCTTC
CASSEVRVGSDEQFF
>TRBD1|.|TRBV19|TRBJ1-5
TGTGCCAGTAGTATCTTTGGGACAGGGAATCAGCCCCAGCATTTT
CASSIFGTGNQPQHF
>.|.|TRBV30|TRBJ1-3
TGTGCCTGGAGTCTGGGTGCTGGAAACACCATATATTTT
CAWSLGAGNTIYF
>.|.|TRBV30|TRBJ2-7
TGTGCCTGGAGTGACAGGGCGTACGAGCAGTACTTC
CAWSDRAYEQYF
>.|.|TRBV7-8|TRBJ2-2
TGTGCCAGCAGGACCACTGTTAACACCGGGGAGCTGTTTTTT
CASRTTVNTGELFF
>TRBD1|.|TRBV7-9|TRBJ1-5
TGTGCCAGCAGCTCCACAGGGGCTAGCGCTCAGCCCCAGCATTTT
CASSSTGASAQPQHF
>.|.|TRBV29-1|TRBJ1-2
TGCAGCTGCCGGAGTGTGGATGGCTACACCTTC
CSCRSVDGYTF
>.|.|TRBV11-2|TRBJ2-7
TGTGCCAGCAGCTTAGATCCCGACACCGCAACCTACGAGCAGTACTTC
CASSLDPDTATYEQYF
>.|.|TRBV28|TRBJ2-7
TGTGCCAGTATCCTCTCGGGCAGGGCCTTCTTC
CASILSGRAFF
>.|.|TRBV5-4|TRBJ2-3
TGTGCCAGTGCCTTCGGCGGCCGATTGGATACGCAGTATTTT
CASAFGGRLDTQYF
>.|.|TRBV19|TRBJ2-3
TGTGCCAGTTCTGGGGACTGGACGGATACGCAGTATTTT
CASSGDWTDTQYF
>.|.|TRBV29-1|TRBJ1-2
TGCAGCGTTGCAGGTTCTGGCTACACCTTC
CSVAGSGYTF
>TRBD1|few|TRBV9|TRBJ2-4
TGTGCCAGCAGCGTAGCTACAGGACAGGACAACATTCAGTACTTC
CASSVATGQDNIQYF
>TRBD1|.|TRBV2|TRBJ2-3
TGTGCCAGCAGTCGGACAGGGAGGACAGATACGCAGTATTTT
CASSRTGRTDTQYF
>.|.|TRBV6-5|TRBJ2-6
TGTGCCAGCAGGCCGGCTGGGGCCAACGTCCTGACTTTC
CASRPAGANVLTF
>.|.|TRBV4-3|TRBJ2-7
TGCGCCAGCAGCCAAGCTGTCAGGGGGGCCTACGAGCAGTACTTC
CASSQAVRGAYEQYF
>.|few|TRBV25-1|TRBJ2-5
TGTGCCAGCAGTGACTACCAAGAGACCCAGTACTTC
CASSDYQETQYF